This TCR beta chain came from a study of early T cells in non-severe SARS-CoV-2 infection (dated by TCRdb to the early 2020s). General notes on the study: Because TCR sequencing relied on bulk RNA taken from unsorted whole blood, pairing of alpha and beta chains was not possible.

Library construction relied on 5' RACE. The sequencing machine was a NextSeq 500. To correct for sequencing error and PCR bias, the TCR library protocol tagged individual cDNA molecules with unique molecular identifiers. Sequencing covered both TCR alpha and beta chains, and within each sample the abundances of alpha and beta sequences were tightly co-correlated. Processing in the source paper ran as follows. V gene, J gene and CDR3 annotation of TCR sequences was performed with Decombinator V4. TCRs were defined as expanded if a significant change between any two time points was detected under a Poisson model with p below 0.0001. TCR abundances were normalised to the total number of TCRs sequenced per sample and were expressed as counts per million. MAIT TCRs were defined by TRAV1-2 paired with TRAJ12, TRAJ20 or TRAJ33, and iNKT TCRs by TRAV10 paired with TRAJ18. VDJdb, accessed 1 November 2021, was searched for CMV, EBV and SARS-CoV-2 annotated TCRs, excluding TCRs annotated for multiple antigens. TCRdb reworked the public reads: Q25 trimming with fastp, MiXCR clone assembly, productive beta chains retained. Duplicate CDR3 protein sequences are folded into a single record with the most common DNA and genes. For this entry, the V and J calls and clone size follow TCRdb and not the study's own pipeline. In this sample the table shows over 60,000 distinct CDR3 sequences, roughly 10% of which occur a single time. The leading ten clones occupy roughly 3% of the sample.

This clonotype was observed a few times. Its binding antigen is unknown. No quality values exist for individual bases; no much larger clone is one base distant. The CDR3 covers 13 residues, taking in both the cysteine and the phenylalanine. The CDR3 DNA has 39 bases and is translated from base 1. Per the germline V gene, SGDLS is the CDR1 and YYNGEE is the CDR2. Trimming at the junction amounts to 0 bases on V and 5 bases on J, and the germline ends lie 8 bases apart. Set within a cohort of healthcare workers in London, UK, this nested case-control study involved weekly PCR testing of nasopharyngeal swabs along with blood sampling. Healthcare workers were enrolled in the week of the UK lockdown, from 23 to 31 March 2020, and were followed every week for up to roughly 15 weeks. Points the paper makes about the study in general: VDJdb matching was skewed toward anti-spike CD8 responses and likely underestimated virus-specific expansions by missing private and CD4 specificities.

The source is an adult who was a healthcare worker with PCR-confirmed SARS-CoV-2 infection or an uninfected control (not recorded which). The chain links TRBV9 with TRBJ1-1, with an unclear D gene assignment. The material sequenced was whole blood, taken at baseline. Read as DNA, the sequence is TGTGCCAGCAGCGTAGAGGGTTATACTGAAGCTTTCTTT. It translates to CASSVEGYTEAFF. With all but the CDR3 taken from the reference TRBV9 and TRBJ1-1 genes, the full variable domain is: DSGVTQTPKHLITATGQRVTLRCSPRSGDLSVYWYQQSLDQGLQFLIQYYNGEERAKGNILERFSAQQFPDLHSELNLSSLELGDSALYFCASSVEGYTEAFFGQGTRLTVV.